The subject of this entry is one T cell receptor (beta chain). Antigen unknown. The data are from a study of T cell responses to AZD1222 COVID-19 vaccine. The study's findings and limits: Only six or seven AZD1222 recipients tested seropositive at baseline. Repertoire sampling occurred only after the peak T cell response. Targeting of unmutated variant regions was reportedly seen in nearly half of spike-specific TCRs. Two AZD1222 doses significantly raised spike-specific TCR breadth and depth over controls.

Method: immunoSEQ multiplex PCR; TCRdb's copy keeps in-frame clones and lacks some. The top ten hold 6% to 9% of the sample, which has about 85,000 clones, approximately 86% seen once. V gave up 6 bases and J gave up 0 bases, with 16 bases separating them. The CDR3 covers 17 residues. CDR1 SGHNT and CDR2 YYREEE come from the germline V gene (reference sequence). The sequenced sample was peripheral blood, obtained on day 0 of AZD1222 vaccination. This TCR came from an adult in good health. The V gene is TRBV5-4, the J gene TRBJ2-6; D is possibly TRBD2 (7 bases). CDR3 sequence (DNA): TGTGCCAGCACCCGGGGGGCTAGTCTCTCTGGGGCCAACGTCCTGACTTTC. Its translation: CASTRGASLSGANVLTF.